A single sample is the source of the 27 T cell receptor beta chains below, sequenced in a study of shared clonotypes between healthy human individuals. The table came from immunoSEQ multiplex PCR; TCRdb's copy has only in-frame clones and leaves some out. The sample includes 2,500,000 or so clones, 85% to 95% of them seen just once. Sequenced: naive CD4+ T cells from PBMCs. Noted subset: CD45RA+ positively selected. These receptors were taken from a man between 18 and 35 years old in good health. Some clones in this sample may be carry-over from other donors' samples.

In this sample, this clone turned up once. The chain carries TRBV19 and TRBJ2-1, with a tentative D call TRBD1 (5 bases). V lost 11 bases to trimming and J lost 7 bases, with 24 bases between them. The CDR3 is made up of 15 amino acids. Per germline, CDR1 LNHDA and CDR2 SQIVND (reference sequence). Here the CDR3 DNA reads TGTGCCTCTTCGACAGCAAATATCCCCGGGAATGAGCAGTTCTTC. It encodes CASSTANIPGNEQFF. The full variable domain, in which reference TRBV19 and TRBJ2-1 provide the parts outside the CDR3, is DGGITQSPKYLFRKEGQNVTLSCEQNLNHDAMYWYRQDPGQGLRLIYYSQIVNDFQKGDIAEGYSVSREKKESFPLTVTSAQKNPTAFYLCASSTANIPGNEQFFGPGTRLTVL.

The V gene is TRBV7-3, the J gene TRBJ2-1; TRBD2 matches 9 bases. The CDR3 covers 16 residues. Germline CDR1 SGHTA, CDR2 FQGTGA. V lost 5 bases and J lost 8; bases outside the gene matches: 13. The CDR3 sequence: CASSHQGGRGIDEQFF. In DNA, the CDR3 is TGTGCCAGCAGCCACCAGGGCGGGAGGGGGATTGATGAGCAGTTCTTC.

The chain has TRBV7-3 and TRBJ2-2; maybe TRBD2 (6 bases). Germline CDR1 and CDR2: SGHTA and FQGTGA. There are 17 residues in the CDR3. The V end lost 3 bases, the J end lost 4 bases, and 18 bases lay between the germline ends. Here the CDR3 reads CASSFRNQRAGTGELFF. The CDR3 DNA sequence: TGTGCCAGCAGCTTTAGGAACCAGCGGGCGGGCACCGGGGAGCTGTTTTTT. The whole variable domain, filled in from reference TRBV7-3 and TRBJ2-2, reads GAGVSQTPSNKVTEKGKYVELRCDPISGHTALYWYRQSLGQGPEFLIYFQGTGAADDSGLPNDRFFAVRPEGSVSTLKIQRTERGDSAVYLCASSFRNQRAGTGELFFGEGSRLTVL.

V and J are TRBV29-1 and TRBJ2-5; 10 bases are shared with TRBD2. Germline CDR1 is SQVTM and CDR2 is ANQGSEA. The V and J ends lost 8 bases and 11 bases, in that order; junction bases with no gene match: 23. This CDR3 spans 16 amino acids. The CDR3 coding sequence is TGCAGCTGCGTGGGGGCTAGCGGGAGCAAACGGGGTGAGCAGTACTTC. Translation gives CSCVGASGSKRGEQYF.

The chain is built from TRBV5-4 and TRBJ2-5, with D possibly matching TRBD2 (5 bases). The CDR3 spans 15 residues. V shed 3 bases and J shed 5 bases, with 17 bases lying between them. The germline V gene has CDR1 SGHNT and CDR2 YYREEE (reference sequence). CDR3 region: CASSSAGDQQETQYF. The CDR3 DNA follows: TGTGCCAGCAGCTCCGCCGGGGATCAACAGGAGACCCAGTACTTC. The whole variable domain, filled in from reference TRBV5-4 and TRBJ2-5, reads ETGVTQSPTHLIKTRGQQVTLRCSSQSGHNTVSWYQQALGQGPQFIFQYYREEENGRGNFPPRFSGLQFPNYSSELNVNALELDDSALYLCASSSAGDQQETQYFGPGTRLLVL.

The chain joins TRBV25-1 to TRBJ1-4; tentatively, D is TRBD1 (5 bases). This CDR3 comprises 14 residues. Germline assignment: CDR1 MGHDK and CDR2 SYGVNS. The V gene lost 2 bases and the J gene lost 7 bases, with 11 bases spanning the gap. This chain's CDR3 is CASSEPGTSEKLFF. The CDR3 region has the DNA TGTGCCAGCAGTGAACCTGGGACCAGTGAAAAACTGTTTTTT.

Points on this clone: The same CDR3 arises from other DNA sequences in this sample as well. The chain couples TRBV28 to TRBJ1-5, with 9 bases aligning to TRBD1. Germline-derived CDR1 and CDR2 are MDHEN and SYDVKM. Trimming cost V 3 bases and J 4 bases; bases outside gene matches: 4. The CDR3 sequence is 15 residues long. For the CDR3, the DNA is TGTGCCAGCAGTTTTAGGGACAGGGTTAATCAGCCCCAGCATTTT. It encodes CASSFRDRVNQPQHF. The variable domain in full, completed from reference TRBV28 and TRBJ1-5, reads DVKVTQSSRYLVKRTGEKVFLECVQDMDHENMFWYRQDPGLGLRLIYFSYDVKMKEKGDIPEGYSVSREKKERFSLILESASTNQTSMYLCASSFRDRVNQPQHFGDGTRLSIL.

The chain uses TRBV7-3 and TRBJ2-7; 9 bases map to TRBD1. With V trimmed by 5 bases and J by 3 bases, 11 bases remained unmatched. CDR1 is SGHTA, CDR2 FQGTGA, per germline. This CDR3 spans 16 amino acids. The CDR3 DNA reads TGTGCCAGCAGCCCCGCCGGGGGACAGGGTTACTACGAGCAGTACTTC. This encodes CASSPAGGQGYYEQYF.

The V and J genes are TRBV9 and TRBJ2-7; perhaps TRBD1 as D (6 bases). Per the germline V gene, CDR1 is SGDLS and CDR2 is YYNGEE. Trimming shortened V by 3 bases and J by 2 bases, and 15 bases separated the two germline ends. The CDR3 runs to 15 residues. The CDR3 reads CASSEGTTPAYEQYF. CDR3 coding DNA: TGTGCCAGCAGCGAGGGGACAACCCCGGCCTACGAGCAGTACTTC. The full variable domain, rest sourced from reference TRBV9 and TRBJ2-7, is DSGVTQTPKHLITATGQRVTLRCSPRSGDLSVYWYQQSLDQGLQFLIQYYNGEERAKGNILERFSAQQFPDLHSELNLSSLELGDSALYFCASSEGTTPAYEQYFGPGTRLTVT.

The rearrangement links TRBV7-2 to TRBJ2-2, with 8 positions matching TRBD2. V lost 4 bases, J lost 0 bases, and 4 bases stayed unmatched. CDR3 length: 16 amino acids. Germline CDR1 is SGHTA and CDR2 is FQGNSA. CDR3 sequence (DNA): TGTGCCAGCAGCTCGCGACTAGCGCCGAACACCGGGGAGCTGTTTTTT. This codes for CASSSRLAPNTGELFF.

This chain links TRBV28 with TRBJ1-1, with unresolved D. The V end lost 4 bases, the J end lost 5 bases, and 20 bases lay between the germline ends. Per germline, CDR1 MDHEN and CDR2 SYDVKM. The CDR3 totals 16 residues. The CDR3, as DNA: TGTGCCAGCAGTTCCCCCGACGGTAGAGAAGGGACTGAAGCTTTCTTT. Translation gives CASSSPDGREGTEAFF.

The V and J genes are TRBV7-6 and TRBJ2-7; a possible D gene is TRBD1 (6 bases). The CDR3 spans 15 residues. Looked up from germline, CDR1 is SGHVS and CDR2 is FNYEAQ. V shed 5 bases and J shed 1 base, with 15 bases lying between them. CDR3 loop: CASSLGAGVSYEQYF. The CDR3 DNA follows: TGTGCCAGCAGCCTGGGGGCAGGGGTATCCTACGAGCAGTACTTC.

This chain joins TRBV27 and TRBJ2-7; TRBD2 matches at 11 bases. With 5 bases clipped from V and 3 bases from J, the junction kept 9 bases outside the gene matches. Germline CDR1 reads MNHEY; CDR2 reads SMNVEV (reference sequence). The CDR3 sequence is 16 residues long. This CDR3 reads CASSRTGTSGIYEQYF. In DNA form, the CDR3 reads TGTGCCAGCAGTCGCACCGGGACTAGCGGCATCTACGAGCAGTACTTC.

CDR3 sequence reads: CASSFISGNYEQFF. The DNA for the CDR3 is TGCGCCAGCAGCTTCATTAGCGGGAATTATGAGCAGTTCTTC. The chain recombines TRBV5-1 with TRBJ2-1, with 8 bases identical to TRBD2. Germline CDR1 SGHRS, CDR2 YFSETQ. Germline trimming cut 2 bases from V and 8 bases from J; bases unmatched to any gene: 6. The CDR3 contains 14 residues.

The chain is built from TRBV7-2 and TRBJ2-3, with TRBD2 matching 10 bases. V shed 4 bases, J shed 3 bases, and the junction held 7 bases outside the gene matches. The CDR3 extends over 16 amino acids. Germline V gives CDR1 SGHTA, CDR2 FQGNSA. The CDR3 DNA sequence: TGTGCCAGCAGCTGGGGGGATAGCGGGAGGACAGATACGCAGTATTTT. Amino acid sequence: CASSWGDSGRTDTQYF.

This rearrangement joins TRBV5-1 to TRBJ2-2, with 8 bases matching TRBD1. There are 14 residues in the CDR3. CDR1 and CDR2 (germline): SGHRS, YFSETQ. After removal of 4 bases from V and 5 bases from J, the junction contained 4 bases not matched to a gene. The CDR3 reads CASSGNRGTGELFF. The CDR3 nucleotides are TGCGCCAGCAGCGGAAACAGGGGGACCGGGGAGCTGTTTTTT.

The gene calls are TRBV7-3 and TRBJ2-7, with D possibly called TRBD1 or TRBD2 (5 bases each). The CDR3 totals 14 residues. Trimming took 1 base from V and 6 from J, leaving 13 bases between them. Germline values: CDR1 SGHTA, CDR2 FQGTGA. The CDR3 DNA follows: TGTGCCAGCAGCTTAATCGCCCCCGGGGCCGAGCAGTACTTC. It codes for CASSLIAPGAEQYF.

The V and J genes are TRBV21-1 and TRBJ2-1; the D call of TRBD2 is as the table states it, not checked on the DNA. TRBV21-1 is deemed a pseudogene. The CDR3 contains 17 residues. CDR3 sequence reads: CASSKASTSGINNEQFF. In DNA form, the CDR3 reads TGTGCCAGCAGCAAAGCTTCCACTAGCGGGATTAACAATGAGCAGTTCTTC.

As for this clone: Other DNA variants within this sample encode the same CDR3. The rearrangement joins TRBV5-1 to TRBJ2-7; weak D call: TRBD2 (6 bases). This CDR3 spans 15 amino acids. Per the germline V gene, CDR1 is SGHRS and CDR2 is YFSETQ. V was clipped by 0 bases and J by 0 bases, with 10 bases between them. The CDR3 region is CASSLVGGSSYEQYF. Here the CDR3 DNA reads TGCGCCAGCAGCTTGGTGGGAGGTAGCTCCTACGAGCAGTACTTC.

This clone occurred a few times. The chain links TRBV7-3 to TRBJ2-2, with TRBD2 matching over 13 bases. This CDR3 is built from 16 residues. The ends lost 5 bases at V and 4 bases at J; junction bases unmatched: 4. Germline V gene sequence: CDR1 SGHTA, CDR2 FQGTGA. The CDR3 loop is CASSQGLAGLTGELFF. The CDR3, as DNA: TGTGCCAGCAGCCAGGGACTAGCGGGGCTCACCGGGGAGCTGTTTTTT.

A word on this clone: This sample includes further DNA sequences coding for the same CDR3. The V and J genes are TRBV7-2 and TRBJ2-2; D is unresolved. Looked up from germline, CDR1 is SGHTA and CDR2 is FQGNSA. This CDR3 has 13 residues. Trimming pared 1 base from V and 5 bases from J, leaving 5 bases between. The CDR3 here is CASSLEGTGELFF. CDR3 nucleotide sequence: TGTGCCAGCAGCTTAGAAGGGACCGGGGAGCTGTTTTTT.

The rearrangement uses TRBV28 and TRBJ2-2; tentative D call: TRBD1 (6 bases). The CDR3 contains 15 residues. Germline values: CDR1 MDHEN, CDR2 SYDVKM. Trimming cost V 0 bases and J 4 bases, with 9 bases left between them. The CDR3, as DNA: TGTGCCAGCAGTTTATGGACAGGAACCACCGGGGAGCTGTTTTTT. The encoded protein is CASSLWTGTTGELFF. Variable domain in full (rest from reference TRBV28 and TRBJ2-2): DVKVTQSSRYLVKRTGEKVFLECVQDMDHENMFWYRQDPGLGLRLIYFSYDVKMKEKGDIPEGYSVSREKKERFSLILESASTNQTSMYLCASSLWTGTTGELFFGEGSRLTVL.

This clone was seen only a few times. The chain employs TRBV4-1 and TRBJ1-1; a weak D match, TRBD1 (6 bases). The CDR3 consists of 16 residues. Germline CDR1 is MGHRA and CDR2 is YSYEKL. Trimming pared 1 base from V and 1 base from J, leaving 13 bases between. DNA for the CDR3: TGCGCCAGCAGCCAAGTCTTAAGGGGGACGAACACTGAAGCTTTCTTT. This encodes CASSQVLRGTNTEAFF.

The gene calls are TRBV6-1 and TRBJ2-3, with no clear D. V was trimmed by 8 bases and J by 5 bases, leaving 11 bases between them. In germline, CDR1 is MNHNS, CDR2 SASEGT. The CDR3 sequence is 12 residues long. CDR3 protein: CASGPWGDTQYF. CDR3 nucleotide sequence: TGTGCCAGCGGACCCTGGGGAGATACGCAGTATTTT.

This chain joins TRBV27 and TRBJ2-7; 7 bases fit TRBD1. V gave up 6 bases and J gave up 5 bases; unmatched junction bases: 4. CDR1 is MNHEY and CDR2 is SMNVEV in the germline V gene (reference sequence). The CDR3 length is 12 residues. The DNA for the CDR3 is TGTGCCAGCAGGACAGGGTCCCACGAGCAGTACTTC. Its protein is CASRTGSHEQYF.

The chain uses TRBV28 and TRBJ2-1, with D perhaps TRBD1 (5 bases). Germline V lookup: CDR1 MDHEN, CDR2 SYDVKM. V was trimmed by 7 bases and J by 4 bases, leaving 17 bases between them. The CDR3 loop spans 15 amino acids. The CDR3 reads CASTVPPGLYNEQFF. The CDR3 nucleotides read TGTGCCAGCACCGTCCCCCCAGGGTTGTACAATGAGCAGTTCTTC.

Note on this clone: Other DNA sequences in this sample translate to the same CDR3. The rearrangement joins TRBV5-1 to TRBJ2-7, with 10 bases aligning to TRBD1. The germline V gene encodes CDR1 SGHRS and CDR2 YFSETQ. J lost 5 bases, V lost 0 bases, and 2 bases had no gene match. The CDR3 extends over 14 amino acids. This CDR3 reads CASSLGTGGNEQYF. CDR3 sequence (DNA): TGCGCCAGCAGCTTGGGGACAGGGGGTAACGAGCAGTACTTC.